Listed below are T cell receptor beta chains from one sample, sequenced in a study of blood T cell repertoires in COVID-19. Using immunoSEQ multiplex PCR, the repertoire was profiled, and TCRdb retains in-frame clones only, with some absent. The sample includes over 200,000 clones, 84% of them seen just once. The sample consisted of peripheral blood. These TCRs come from a woman of 80 years or more with active or convalescent COVID-19. CDR3s include the opening cysteine and the closing phenylalanine or tryptophan. A D gene is named only where the DNA matches it firmly. Rows give clone size only sometimes, using once, few, many, or a class for an expanded clone.

d_call j_call cdr3_length clone_size v_call cdr3_nt cdr3_aa
TRBD2 TRBJ2-3 20 . TRBV11-3 TGTGCCAGCAGCTTCCGACTAGCGGGGGGGCCCTTGAAGAGCACAGATACGCAGTATTTT CASSFRLAGGPLKSTDTQYF
TRBD1 TRBJ1-1 16 . TRBV18 TGTGCCAGCTCACTCACCGGGACAGGGCTTCGTTGGGAAGCTTTCTTT CASSLTGTGLRWEAFF
. TRBJ1-1 15 . TRBV5-4 TGTGCCAGCAGCTCGCCCTCAAGCTCGAACACTGAAGCTTTCTTT CASSSPSSSNTEAFF
TRBD2 TRBJ2-3 15 . TRBV5-6 TGTGCCAGCAGCCTGGCTAGCGGTTACACAGATACGCAGTATTTT CASSLASGYTDTQYF
TRBD2 TRBJ2-1 16 . TRBV7-3 TGTGCCAGCAGCTCCTATTCCGGGACTAGCGGCAATGAGCAGTTCTTC CASSSYSGTSGNEQFF
. TRBJ1-2 14 . TRBV24-1 TGTGCCACCAGTGAACCCGGGACAAATTTTGGCTACACCTTC CATSEPGTNFGYTF
. TRBJ1-3 15 . TRBV3-1/TRBV3-2 TGTGCCAGCAGCCATGAAGGGAGCTCTGGAAACACCATATATTTT CASSHEGSSGNTIYF
. TRBJ1-1 11 . TRBV6-1 TGTGCCAGCAGTGACAGGTATGAAGCTTTCTTT CASSDRYEAFF
TRBD2 TRBJ2-1 13 . TRBV5-1 TGCGCCAGCAGCTTGGTTCCTAGCGGTGAGCAGTTCTTC CASSLVPSGEQFF
. TRBJ2-7 11 . TRBV20-1 TGCACCCGTCAGGAGGGAAACGAGCAGTACTTC CTRQEGNEQYF
. TRBJ2-1 15 . TRBV25-1 TGTGCCAGCACCGCAAGTGGAGGGAGGTACAATGAGCAGTTCTTC CASTASGGRYNEQFF
. TRBJ2-1 15 . TRBV3-1/TRBV3-2 TGTGCCAGCAGCCAGGGGACACTTAGCAGCTTTGAGCAGTTCTTC CASSQGTLSSFEQFF
TRBD1 TRBJ2-1 16 . TRBV5-1 TGCGCCAGCAGCCGCGACTCCGGGACAGATTACAATGAGCAGTTCTTC CASSRDSGTDYNEQFF
. TRBJ2-1 17 . TRBV7-2 TGTGCCAGCAGCTTAGAACTCGGGTTGGCATCGAGGGATGAGCAGTTCTTC CASSLELGLASRDEQFF
. TRBJ1-6 15 . TRBV10-3 TGTGCCATCAGTGAGTCTGGTCAGGGAGGTTCACCCCTCCACTTT CAISESGQGGSPLHF
. TRBJ2-5 14 . TRBV28 TGTGCCAGCAGCCCGGGACTCAAAGATAAGCCCCAGTACTTC CASSPGLKDKPQYF
TRBD2 TRBJ2-6 18 once TRBV19 TGTGCCAGCTCCTCGCCGGGTAGCGGGGGCTCTGGGGCCAACGTCCTGACTTTC CASSSPGSGGSGANVLTF